By sample share, the clone carrying this T cell receptor beta chain is medium-sized. Its matching antigen is unknown. These data originate in a study of circulating CD8 cells and anti-PD-1 response in melanoma. Overall study: Nivolumab was given intravenously at 3 mg/kg every 2 weeks. Study findings and constraints: Patients included both untreated and previously treated individuals. Diversity ranked highest in DNEG and lowest in TIGIT subsets.

Using roughly 14 ng of total RNA, TCR libraries were made with the QIAseq Immune Repertoire TCR panel. Via MiXCR, TCRdb re-called the reads, giving one row per CDR3 protein. The table lists around 310 distinct CDR3 sequences, about 4.7% of them singletons, with 25% to 30% in the top ten. This CDR3 has 15 amino acids. Unmatched junction bases numbered 7, after V lost 6 bases and J lost 6 bases. Live CD3+CD8+TCRalphabeta+ cells were sorted into four subsets by PD-1 and/or TIGIT. This receptor was taken from a human donor with melanoma. The source material was CD8+ T cells from PBMCs, sampled at baseline or after one month of anti-PD-1 therapy (not recorded which). This chain links TRBV12-3 or TRBV12-4 with TRBJ2-1; 11 bases align to TRBD2. CDR3 protein: CASSSLGLAANEQFF. The CDR3 DNA follows: TGTGCCAGCAGCTCATTGGGACTAGCGGCCAATGAGCAGTTCTTC.